This is a list of T cell receptor beta chains from one sample in a study of OX40 agonist ivuxolimab in advanced cancers. Some clones are missing from TCRdb's copy, which holds only in-frame ones; the method was immunoSEQ multiplex PCR. This table holds roughly 75,000 clones, 80% to 90% found once. This material consisted of CD4+ or CD8+ T cells sorted from blood, taken in a trial of the OX40 agonist ivuxolimab. Receptors were obtained from an adult with an advanced solid tumor such as melanoma, head and neck, liver or kidney cancer. The CDR3 runs from the conserved cysteine through the conserved F or W. The D gene is left open where the match is weak. Only part of the rows carry a size: once, few, many, or a class if the clone is expanded.

CDR3 protein | CDR3 DNA | V gene | D gene | J gene | clone size
CASSRGLAAETQYF | TGTGCCAGCAGTAGGGGACTAGCAGCTGAGACCCAGTACTTC | TRBV27 | TRBD2 | TRBJ2-5 | NA
CASSSWDTGELFF | TGCGCCAGCAGCTCATGGGACACCGGGGAGCTGTTTTTT | TRBV5-1 | NA | TRBJ2-2 | NA
CASSLRGVGETQYF | TGTGCCAGCAGCTTAAGAGGGGTCGGGGAGACCCAGTACTTC | TRBV11-2 | NA | TRBJ2-5 | once
CAIGQTDTQYF | TGTGCCATAGGACAGACAGATACGCAGTATTTT | TRBV6-1 | NA | TRBJ2-3 | NA
CAWSGHPGEQETQYF | TGTGCCTGGTCGGGCCACCCTGGGGAGCAAGAGACCCAGTACTTC | TRBV30 | NA | TRBJ2-5 | NA
CAIKGQGGYEQYF | TGTGCCATTAAGGGACAGGGTGGTTACGAGCAGTACTTC | TRBV28 | TRBD1 | TRBJ2-7 | NA
CASSFSTANTEAFF | TGTGCCAGCAGCTTCTCGACAGCCAACACTGAAGCTTTCTTT | TRBV7-9 | NA | TRBJ1-1 | NA
CASSFSGVSPLHF | TGTGCCAGCAGCTTTTCAGGGGTGTCACCCCTCCACTTT | TRBV5-6 | NA | TRBJ1-6 | NA
CASNRGLGTDTQYF | TGTGCCAGCAATCGGGGGTTGGGCACAGATACGCAGTATTTT | TRBV5-4 | NA | TRBJ2-3 | once
CASSSRQLPQETQYF | TGTGCCAGCAGCTCCAGACAGTTGCCTCAAGAGACCCAGTACTTC | TRBV7-9 | NA | TRBJ2-5 | once
CASSLAGTSGRVQFF | TGCGCCAGCAGCTTAGCCGGGACTAGCGGGAGGGTGCAGTTCTTC | TRBV5-1 | TRBD2 | TRBJ2-1 | once
CASSRTGGGSNQPQHF | TGTGCCAGCAGCCGGACAGGGGGCGGGAGCAATCAGCCCCAGCATTTT | TRBV11-1 | TRBD1 | TRBJ1-5 | NA
CAWMGDKRGALEFF | TGTGCCTGGATGGGGGACAAGCGGGGGGCCTTGGAGTTCTTC | TRBV30 | TRBD2 | TRBJ2-1 | NA
CAWSADLIQNYEQYF | TGTGCCTGGAGTGCGGACTTGATCCAAAACTACGAGCAGTACTTC | TRBV30 | NA | TRBJ2-7 | NA
CASSLVSSGANVLTF | TGTGCCAGCAGCTTGGTTAGTTCTGGGGCCAACGTCCTGACTTTC | TRBV5-4 | NA | TRBJ2-6 | NA
CASSVLPSGDTQYF | TGTGCCAGCTCAGTACTGCCGAGCGGAGATACGCAGTATTTT | TRBV18 | NA | TRBJ2-3 | NA
CATTPWTGGETQYF | TGTGCCACTACGCCCTGGACAGGGGGGGAGACCCAGTACTTC | TRBV28 | TRBD1 | TRBJ2-5 | NA
CASSEGTDRRDTIYF | TGTGCCAGCAGTGAGGGGACAGACCGTAGGGACACCATATATTTT | TRBV2 | TRBD1 | TRBJ1-3 | NA
CASSLEASGRGGREQFF | TGCGCCAGCAGCTTGGAGGCTAGCGGGAGGGGAGGTCGCGAGCAGTTCTTC | TRBV5-1 | TRBD2 | TRBJ2-1 | few
CASGLQTATTSSAKNIQYF | TGTGCTAGTGGTCTCCAGACAGCCACAACCTCTAGCGCCAAAAACATTCAGTACTTC | TRBV12-5 | NA | TRBJ2-4 | NA
CASSPQGGASNYGYTF | TGTGCCAGCAGCCCACAGGGAGGGGCGAGTAACTATGGCTACACCTTC | TRBV7-3 | NA | TRBJ1-2 | once
CAISGTGNQPQHF | TGTGCCATCAGTGGGACAGGCAATCAGCCCCAGCATTTT | TRBV10-3 | NA | TRBJ1-5 | once
CAISEGLGGNSPLHF | TGTGCCATCAGTGAGGGACTGGGTGGTAATTCACCCCTCCACTTT | TRBV10-3 | NA | TRBJ1-6 | NA
CATSRDFGGNSPLHF | TGTGCCACCAGCAGGGATTTTGGGGGAAATTCACCCCTCCACTTT | TRBV15 | NA | TRBJ1-6 | NA
CASSPESGLSGANVLTF | TGTGCCAGCAGCCCCGAAAGTGGTCTCTCTGGGGCCAACGTCCTGACTTTC | TRBV9 | NA | TRBJ2-6 | NA
CASSAGTGQGGEKLFF | TGTGCCAGCAGCGCGGGTACGGGACAGGGGGGCGAAAAACTGTTTTTT | TRBV9 | TRBD1 | TRBJ1-4 | NA
CASSVKGDTEAFF | TGTGCCAGCAGTGTAAAGGGGGACACTGAAGCTTTCTTT | TRBV6-5 | NA | TRBJ1-1 | NA
CASNGVFTDTQYF | TGTGCCAGCAATGGCGTCTTCACAGATACGCAGTATTTT | TRBV2 | NA | TRBJ2-3 | NA
CASSYARAYGYTF | TGTGCCAGCAGTTATGCCAGGGCATATGGCTACACCTTC | TRBV6-5 | NA | TRBJ1-2 | NA
CAWEGGADTQYF | TGTGCCTGGGAGGGGGGCGCAGATACGCAGTATTTT | TRBV30 | NA | TRBJ2-3 | NA
CASRDRGTDTQYF | TGTGCCAGCCGGGACAGGGGCACAGATACGCAGTATTTT | TRBV19 | TRBD1 | TRBJ2-3 | NA
CASSSPTSGGTQYF | TGTGCCAGCAGCTCGCCGACTAGCGGGGGGACCCAGTACTTC | TRBV6-5 | TRBD2 | TRBJ2-5 | NA
CASSVQGFSNQPQHF | TGTGCCAGCAGCGTACAGGGCTTTAGCAATCAGCCCCAGCATTTT | TRBV9 | NA | TRBJ1-5 | NA
CASSDRRTSGNTIYF | TGCGCCAGCAGTGATCGGCGAACCTCTGGAAACACCATATATTTT | TRBV10-2 | NA | TRBJ1-3 | once
CASSQGTSGDTGELFF | TGTGCCAGCAGCCAAGGGACTAGCGGAGACACCGGGGAGCTGTTTTTT | TRBV4-2 | TRBD2 | TRBJ2-2 | NA
CASSPRLEANTGELFF | TGTGCCAGCAGCCCTAGGTTGGAGGCGAACACCGGGGAGCTGTTTTTT | TRBV9 | NA | TRBJ2-2 | NA
CASSLGPRGTQYF | TGTGCCAGCAGCCTCGGACCCCGCGGGACCCAGTACTTC | TRBV28 | NA | TRBJ2-5 | NA
CASSPRADTQYF | TGTGCCAGCAGTCCCCGGGCGGATACGCAGTATTTT | TRBV6-1 | NA | TRBJ2-3 | NA
CATSRDGQTYRNQPQHF | TGTGCCACCAGCAGAGATGGGCAGACTTATAGGAATCAGCCCCAGCATTTT | TRBV15 | NA | TRBJ1-5 | NA
CASSLDRVSTYNEQFF | TGTGCCAGCAGCTTAGATCGGGTCTCGACCTACAATGAGCAGTTCTTC | TRBV7-2 | NA | TRBJ2-1 | NA
CASSQGVSSYNEQFF | TGTGCCAGCAGCCAGGGAGTCAGCTCCTACAATGAGCAGTTCTTC | TRBV14 | NA | TRBJ2-1 | once
CASSRVTATNEKLFF | TGTGCCAGCAGTCGCGTTACGGCAACTAATGAAAAACTGTTTTTT | TRBV28 | NA | TRBJ1-4 | NA
CASSGTGTGVKTQYF | TGCGCCAGCAGCGGAACCGGGACAGGGGTTAAGACCCAGTACTTC | TRBV5-1 | TRBD1 | TRBJ2-5 | NA
CASSLTSGGVYEQYF | TGCGCCAGCAGCTTGACTAGCGGGGGGGTATACGAGCAGTACTTC | TRBV5-1 | TRBD2 | TRBJ2-7 | NA
CASRGSGSSYNEQFF | TGTGCCAGCAGGGGTTCTGGGTCCTCATACAATGAGCAGTTCTTC | TRBV2 | NA | TRBJ2-1 | NA
CASSFTGTSVEQFF | TGTGCCAGCAGCTTTACCGGGACTAGCGTAGAGCAGTTCTTC | TRBV7-3 | TRBD2 | TRBJ2-1 | NA
CASSHLAGGWVEQYF | TGTGCCAGCAGTCATCTAGCGGGAGGGTGGGTGGAGCAGTACTTC | TRBV28 | TRBD2 | TRBJ2-7 | NA
CASSVQGRNQPQHF | TGTGCCAGCAGCGTACAGGGAAGGAATCAGCCCCAGCATTTT | TRBV7-9 | NA | TRBJ1-5 | NA
CSVTGLAGETQYF | TGCAGCGTTACCGGACTAGCCGGGGAGACCCAGTACTTC | TRBV29-1 | TRBD2 | TRBJ2-5 | NA
CASRGQTDTQYF | TGTGCCAGCAGAGGACAGACAGATACGCAGTATTTT | TRBV6-1 | NA | TRBJ2-3 | NA
CASSVAAGGMETQYF | TGTGCCAGCAGCGTAGCCGCAGGGGGCATGGAGACCCAGTACTTC | TRBV9 | TRBD1 | TRBJ2-5 | NA
CASSLVGVGETQYF | TGTGCCAGCAGCTTGGTGGGTGTGGGAGAGACCCAGTACTTC | TRBV5-4 | NA | TRBJ2-5 | once
CASSLGGQGRYEQYF | TGTGCCAGCAGCTTAGGTGGGCAGGGAAGGTACGAGCAGTACTTC | TRBV11-2 | NA | TRBJ2-7 | NA
CASRDRMGYTF | TGTGCCAGCAGGGACAGGATGGGCTACACCTTC | TRBV6-1 | TRBD1 | TRBJ1-2 | once
CAISSGTSGTGELFF | TGTGCCATCAGCTCCGGGACTAGCGGGACCGGGGAGCTGTTTTTT | TRBV10-3 | TRBD2 | TRBJ2-2 | NA
CASSGGDLNIQYF | TGTGCCAGCAGTGGCGGGGATCTAAACATTCAGTACTTC | TRBV6-5 | NA | TRBJ2-4 | NA
CSVDRGPYTF | TGCAGCGTTGACCGGGGGCCCTACACCTTC | TRBV29-1 | NA | TRBJ1-2 | NA
CASSQQSVNQETQYF | TGCGCCAGCAGCCAGCAATCGGTGAATCAAGAGACCCAGTACTTC | TRBV4-3 | NA | TRBJ2-5 | NA